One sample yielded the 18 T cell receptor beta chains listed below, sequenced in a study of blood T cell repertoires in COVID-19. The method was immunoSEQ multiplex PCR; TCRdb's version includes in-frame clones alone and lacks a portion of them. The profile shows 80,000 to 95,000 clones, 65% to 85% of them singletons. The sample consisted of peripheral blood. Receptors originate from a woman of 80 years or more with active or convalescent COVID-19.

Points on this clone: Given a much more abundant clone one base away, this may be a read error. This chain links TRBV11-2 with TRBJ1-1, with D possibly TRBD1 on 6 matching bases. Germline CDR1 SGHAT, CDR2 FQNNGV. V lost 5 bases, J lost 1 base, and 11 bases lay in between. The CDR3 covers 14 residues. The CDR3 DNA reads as TGTGCCAGCAGCCCGGGGGGGGCGAACACTGAAGCTTTCTTT. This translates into CASSPGGANTEAFF.

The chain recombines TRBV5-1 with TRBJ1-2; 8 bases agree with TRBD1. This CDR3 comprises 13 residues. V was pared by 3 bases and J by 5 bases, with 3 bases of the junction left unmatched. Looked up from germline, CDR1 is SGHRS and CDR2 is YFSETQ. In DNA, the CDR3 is TGCGCCAGCAGCTCAGGACAGGGTTATGGCTACACCTTC. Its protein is CASSSGQGYGYTF.

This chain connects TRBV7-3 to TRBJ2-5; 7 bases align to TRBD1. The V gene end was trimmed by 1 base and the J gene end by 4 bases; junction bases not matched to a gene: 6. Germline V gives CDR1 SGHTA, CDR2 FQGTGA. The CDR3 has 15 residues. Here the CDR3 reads CASSLSGPGGETQYF. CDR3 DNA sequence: TGTGCCAGCAGCTTAAGCGGGCCAGGGGGAGAGACCCAGTACTTC.

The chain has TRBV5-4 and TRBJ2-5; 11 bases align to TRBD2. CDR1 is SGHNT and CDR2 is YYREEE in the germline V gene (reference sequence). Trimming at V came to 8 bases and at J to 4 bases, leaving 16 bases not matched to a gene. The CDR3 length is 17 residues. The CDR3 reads CASSRWGLAVTRETQYF. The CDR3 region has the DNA TGTGCCAGTAGTCGGTGGGGACTAGCGGTAACCCGAGAGACCCAGTACTTC.

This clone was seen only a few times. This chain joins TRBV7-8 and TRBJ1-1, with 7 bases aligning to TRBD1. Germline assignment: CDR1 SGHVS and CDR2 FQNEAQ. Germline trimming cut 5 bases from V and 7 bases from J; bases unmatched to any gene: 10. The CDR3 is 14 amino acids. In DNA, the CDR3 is TGTGCCAGCAGCAACGACAGGGTTCAAGGTGAAGCTTTCTTT. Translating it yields CASSNDRVQGEAFF.

CDR3 bases: TGTGCCAGCAGTGAAGAGGCCATGAACACTGAAGCTTTCTTT. It yields the protein CASSEEAMNTEAFF. The V call is TRBV6-4, the J call TRBJ1-1, with unresolved D. Per the germline V gene, CDR1 is MRHNA and CDR2 is SNTAGT. CDR3 length: 14 amino acids. V lost 3 bases and J 0 bases, leaving 8 bases between the germline ends.

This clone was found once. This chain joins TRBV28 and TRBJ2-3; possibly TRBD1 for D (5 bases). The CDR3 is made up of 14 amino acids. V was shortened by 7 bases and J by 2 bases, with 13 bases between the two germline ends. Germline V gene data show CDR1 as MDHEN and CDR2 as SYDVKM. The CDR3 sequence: CASTRWGPTDTQYF. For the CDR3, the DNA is TGTGCCAGCACCAGATGGGGCCCCACAGATACGCAGTATTTT.

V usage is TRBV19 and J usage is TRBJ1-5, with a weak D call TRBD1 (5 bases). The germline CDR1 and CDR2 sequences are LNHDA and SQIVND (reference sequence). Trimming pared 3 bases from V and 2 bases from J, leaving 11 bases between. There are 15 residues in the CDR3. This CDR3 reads CASSMQVGGNQPQHF. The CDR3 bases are TGTGCCAGTAGTATGCAAGTAGGGGGCAATCAGCCCCAGCATTTT.

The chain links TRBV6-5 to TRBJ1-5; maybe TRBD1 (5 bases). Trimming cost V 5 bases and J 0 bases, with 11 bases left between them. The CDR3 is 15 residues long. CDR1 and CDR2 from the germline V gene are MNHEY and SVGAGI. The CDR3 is CASSPRQSSNQPQHF. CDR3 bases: TGTGCCAGCAGTCCGCGACAGAGTAGCAATCAGCCCCAGCATTTT.

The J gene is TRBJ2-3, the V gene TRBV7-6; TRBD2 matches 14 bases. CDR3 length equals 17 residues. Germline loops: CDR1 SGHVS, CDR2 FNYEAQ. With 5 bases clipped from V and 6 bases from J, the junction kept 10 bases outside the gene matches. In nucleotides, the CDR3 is TGTGCCAGCAGCGTCCCGGGACTAGCGGGAGTAGGGGATACGCAGTATTTT. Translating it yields CASSVPGLAGVGDTQYF.

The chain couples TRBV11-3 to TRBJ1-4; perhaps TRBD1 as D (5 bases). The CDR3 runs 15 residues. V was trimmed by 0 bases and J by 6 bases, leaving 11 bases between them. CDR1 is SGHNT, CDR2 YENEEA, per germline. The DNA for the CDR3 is TGTGCCAGCAGCTTAGAAGCAGGGTACGATGAAAAACTGTTTTTT. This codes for CASSLEAGYDEKLFF. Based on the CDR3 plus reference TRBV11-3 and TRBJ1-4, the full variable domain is EAGVVQSPRYKIIEKKQPVAFWCNPISGHNTLYWYLQNLGQGPELLIRYENEEAVDDSQLPKDRFSAERLKGVDSTLKIQPAELGDSAVYLCASSLEAGYDEKLFFGSGTQLSVL.

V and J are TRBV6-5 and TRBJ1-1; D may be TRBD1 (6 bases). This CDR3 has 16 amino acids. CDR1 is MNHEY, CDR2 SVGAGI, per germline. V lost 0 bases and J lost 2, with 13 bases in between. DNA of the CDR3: TGTGCCAGCAGTTACTCCCCGCGGACAGACAACACTGAAGCTTTCTTT. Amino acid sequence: CASSYSPRTDNTEAFF.

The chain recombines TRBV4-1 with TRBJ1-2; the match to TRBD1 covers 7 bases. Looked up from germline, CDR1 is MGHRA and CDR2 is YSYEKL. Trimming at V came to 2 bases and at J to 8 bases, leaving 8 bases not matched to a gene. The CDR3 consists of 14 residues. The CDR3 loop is CASSQQPDRQGYTF. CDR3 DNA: TGCGCCAGCAGCCAACAACCGGACAGGCAAGGCTACACCTTC.

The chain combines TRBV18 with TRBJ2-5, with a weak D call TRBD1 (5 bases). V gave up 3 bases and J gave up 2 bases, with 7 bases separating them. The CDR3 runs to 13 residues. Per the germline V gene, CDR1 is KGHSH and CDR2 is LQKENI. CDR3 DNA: TGTGCCAGCTCACCCAGGGATCAAGAGACCCAGTACTTC. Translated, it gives CASSPRDQETQYF.

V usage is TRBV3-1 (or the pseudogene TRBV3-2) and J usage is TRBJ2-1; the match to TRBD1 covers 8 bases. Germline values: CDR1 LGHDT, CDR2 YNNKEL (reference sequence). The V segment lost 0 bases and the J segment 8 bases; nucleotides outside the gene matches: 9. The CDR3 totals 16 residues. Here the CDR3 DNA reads TGTGCCAGCAGCCAAGAAGCCCCAGGGGGCGTAGATGAGCAGTTCTTC. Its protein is CASSQEAPGGVDEQFF.

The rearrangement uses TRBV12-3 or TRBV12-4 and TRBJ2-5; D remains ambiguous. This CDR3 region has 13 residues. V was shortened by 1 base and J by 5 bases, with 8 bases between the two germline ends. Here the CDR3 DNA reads TGTGCCAGCAGTTTAGGAGCACCCGAGACCCAGTACTTC. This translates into CASSLGAPETQYF.

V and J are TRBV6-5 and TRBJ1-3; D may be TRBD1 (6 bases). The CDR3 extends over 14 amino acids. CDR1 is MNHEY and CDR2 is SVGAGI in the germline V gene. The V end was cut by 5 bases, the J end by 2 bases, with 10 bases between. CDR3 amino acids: CASSNRAAGNTIYF. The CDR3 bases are TGTGCCAGCAGTAACAGGGCGGCTGGAAACACCATATATTTT.

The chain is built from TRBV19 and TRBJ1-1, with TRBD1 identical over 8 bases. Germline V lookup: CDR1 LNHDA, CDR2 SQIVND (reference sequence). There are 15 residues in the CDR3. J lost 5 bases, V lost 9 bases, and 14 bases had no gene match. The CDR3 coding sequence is TGTGCCAGCGAAGACAGGGGATCGGGAGGTACTGAAGCTTTCTTT. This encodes CASEDRGSGGTEAFF.